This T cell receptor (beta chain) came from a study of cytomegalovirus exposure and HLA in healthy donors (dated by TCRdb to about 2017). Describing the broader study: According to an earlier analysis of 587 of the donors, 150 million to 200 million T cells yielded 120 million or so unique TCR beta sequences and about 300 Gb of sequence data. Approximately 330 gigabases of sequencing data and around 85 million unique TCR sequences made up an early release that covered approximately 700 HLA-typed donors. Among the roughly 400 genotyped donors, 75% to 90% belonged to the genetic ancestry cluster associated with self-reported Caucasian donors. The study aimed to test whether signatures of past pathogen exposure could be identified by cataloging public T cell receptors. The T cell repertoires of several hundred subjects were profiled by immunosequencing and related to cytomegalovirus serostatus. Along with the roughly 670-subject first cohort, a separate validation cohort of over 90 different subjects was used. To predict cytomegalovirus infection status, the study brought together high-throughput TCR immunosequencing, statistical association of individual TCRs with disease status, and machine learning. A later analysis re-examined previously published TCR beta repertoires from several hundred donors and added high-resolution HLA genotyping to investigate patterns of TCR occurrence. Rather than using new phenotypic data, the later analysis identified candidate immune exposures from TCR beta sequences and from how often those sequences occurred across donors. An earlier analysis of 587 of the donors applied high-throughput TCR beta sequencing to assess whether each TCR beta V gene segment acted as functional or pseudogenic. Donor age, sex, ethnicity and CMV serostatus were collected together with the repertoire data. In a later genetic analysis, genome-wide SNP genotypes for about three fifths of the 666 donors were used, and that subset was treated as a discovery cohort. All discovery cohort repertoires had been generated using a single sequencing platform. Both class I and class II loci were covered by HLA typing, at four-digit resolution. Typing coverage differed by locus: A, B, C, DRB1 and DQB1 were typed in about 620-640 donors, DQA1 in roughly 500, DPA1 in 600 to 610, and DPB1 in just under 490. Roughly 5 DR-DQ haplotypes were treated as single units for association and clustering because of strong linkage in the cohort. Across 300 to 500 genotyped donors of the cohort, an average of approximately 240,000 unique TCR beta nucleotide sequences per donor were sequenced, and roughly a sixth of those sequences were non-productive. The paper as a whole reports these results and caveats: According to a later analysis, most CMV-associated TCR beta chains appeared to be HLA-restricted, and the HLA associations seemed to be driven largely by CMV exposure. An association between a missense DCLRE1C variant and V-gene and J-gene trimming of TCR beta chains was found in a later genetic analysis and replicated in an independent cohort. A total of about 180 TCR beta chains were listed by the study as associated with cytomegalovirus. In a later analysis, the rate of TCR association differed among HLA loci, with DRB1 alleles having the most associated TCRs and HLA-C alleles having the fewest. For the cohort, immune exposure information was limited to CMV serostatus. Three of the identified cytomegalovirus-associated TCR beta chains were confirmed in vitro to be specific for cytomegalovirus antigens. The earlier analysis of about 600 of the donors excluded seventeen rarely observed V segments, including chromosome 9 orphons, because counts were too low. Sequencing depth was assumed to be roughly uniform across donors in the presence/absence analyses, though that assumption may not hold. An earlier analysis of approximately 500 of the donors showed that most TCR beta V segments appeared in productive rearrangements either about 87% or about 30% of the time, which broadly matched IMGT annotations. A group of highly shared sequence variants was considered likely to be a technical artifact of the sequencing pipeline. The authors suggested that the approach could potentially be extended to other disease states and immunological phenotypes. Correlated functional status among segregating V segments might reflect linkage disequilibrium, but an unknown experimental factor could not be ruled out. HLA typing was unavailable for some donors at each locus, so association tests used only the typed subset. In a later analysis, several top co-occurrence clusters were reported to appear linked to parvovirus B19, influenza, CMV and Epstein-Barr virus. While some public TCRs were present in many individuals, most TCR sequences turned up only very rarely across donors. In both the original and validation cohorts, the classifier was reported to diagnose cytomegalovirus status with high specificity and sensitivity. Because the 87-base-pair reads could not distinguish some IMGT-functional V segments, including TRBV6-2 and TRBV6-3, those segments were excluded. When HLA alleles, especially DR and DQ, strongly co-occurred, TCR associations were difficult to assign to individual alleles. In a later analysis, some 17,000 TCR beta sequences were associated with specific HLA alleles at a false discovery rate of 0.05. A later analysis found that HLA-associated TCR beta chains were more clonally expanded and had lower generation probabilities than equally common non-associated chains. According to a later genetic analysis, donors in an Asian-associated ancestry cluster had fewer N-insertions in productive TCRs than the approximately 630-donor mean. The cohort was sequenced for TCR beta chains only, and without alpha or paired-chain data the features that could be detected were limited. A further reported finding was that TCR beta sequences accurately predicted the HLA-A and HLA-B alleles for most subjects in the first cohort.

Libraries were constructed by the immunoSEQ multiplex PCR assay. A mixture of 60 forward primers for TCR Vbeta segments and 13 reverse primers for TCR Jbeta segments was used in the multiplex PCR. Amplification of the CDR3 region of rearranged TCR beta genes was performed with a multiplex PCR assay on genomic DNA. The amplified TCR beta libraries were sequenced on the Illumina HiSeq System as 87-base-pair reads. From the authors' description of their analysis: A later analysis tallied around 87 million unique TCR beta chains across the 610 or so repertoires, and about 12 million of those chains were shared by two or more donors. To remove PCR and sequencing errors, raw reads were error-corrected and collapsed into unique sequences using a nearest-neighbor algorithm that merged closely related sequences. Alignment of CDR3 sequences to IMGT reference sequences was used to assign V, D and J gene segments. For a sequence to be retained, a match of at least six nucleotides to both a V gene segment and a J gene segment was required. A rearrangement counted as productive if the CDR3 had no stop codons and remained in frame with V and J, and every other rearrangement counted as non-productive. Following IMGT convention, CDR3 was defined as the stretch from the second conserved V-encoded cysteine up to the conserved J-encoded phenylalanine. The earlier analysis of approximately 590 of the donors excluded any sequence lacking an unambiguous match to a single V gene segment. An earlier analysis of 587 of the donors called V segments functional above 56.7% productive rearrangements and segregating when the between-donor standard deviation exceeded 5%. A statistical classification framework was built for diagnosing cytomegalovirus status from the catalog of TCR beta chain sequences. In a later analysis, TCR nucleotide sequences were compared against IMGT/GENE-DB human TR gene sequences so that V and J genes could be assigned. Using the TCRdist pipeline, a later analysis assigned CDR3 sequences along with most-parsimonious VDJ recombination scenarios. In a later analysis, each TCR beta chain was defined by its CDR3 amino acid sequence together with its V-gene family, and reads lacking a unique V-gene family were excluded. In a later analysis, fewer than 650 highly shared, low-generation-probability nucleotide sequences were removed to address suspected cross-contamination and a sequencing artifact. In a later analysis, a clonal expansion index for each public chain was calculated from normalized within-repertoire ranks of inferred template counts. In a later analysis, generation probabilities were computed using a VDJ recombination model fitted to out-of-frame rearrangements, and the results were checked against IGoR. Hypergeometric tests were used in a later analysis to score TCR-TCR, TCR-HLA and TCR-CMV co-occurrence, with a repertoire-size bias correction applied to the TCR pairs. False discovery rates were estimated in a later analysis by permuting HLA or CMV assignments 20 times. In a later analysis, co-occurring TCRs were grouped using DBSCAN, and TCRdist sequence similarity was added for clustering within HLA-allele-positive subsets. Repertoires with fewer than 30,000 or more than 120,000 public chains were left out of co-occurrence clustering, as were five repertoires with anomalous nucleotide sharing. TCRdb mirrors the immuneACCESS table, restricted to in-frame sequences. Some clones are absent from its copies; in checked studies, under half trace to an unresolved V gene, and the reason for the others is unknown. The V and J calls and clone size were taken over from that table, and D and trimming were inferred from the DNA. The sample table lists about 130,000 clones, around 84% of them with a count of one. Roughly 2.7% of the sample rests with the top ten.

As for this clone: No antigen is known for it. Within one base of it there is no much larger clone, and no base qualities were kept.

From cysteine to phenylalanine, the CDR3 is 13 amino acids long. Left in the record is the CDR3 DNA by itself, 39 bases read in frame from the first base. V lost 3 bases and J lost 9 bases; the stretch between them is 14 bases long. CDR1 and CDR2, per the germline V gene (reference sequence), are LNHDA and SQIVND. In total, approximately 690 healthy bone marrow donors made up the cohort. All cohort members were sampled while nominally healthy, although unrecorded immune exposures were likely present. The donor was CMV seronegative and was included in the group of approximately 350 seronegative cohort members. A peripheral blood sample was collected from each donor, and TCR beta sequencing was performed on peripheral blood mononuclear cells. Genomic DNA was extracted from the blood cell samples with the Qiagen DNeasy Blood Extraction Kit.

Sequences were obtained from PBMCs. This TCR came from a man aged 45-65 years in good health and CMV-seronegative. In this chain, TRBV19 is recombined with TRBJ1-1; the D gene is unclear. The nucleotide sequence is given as TGTGCCAGTAGTATTTATCCCTCCTCCCAAGCTTTCTTT. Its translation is CASSIYPSSQAFF.